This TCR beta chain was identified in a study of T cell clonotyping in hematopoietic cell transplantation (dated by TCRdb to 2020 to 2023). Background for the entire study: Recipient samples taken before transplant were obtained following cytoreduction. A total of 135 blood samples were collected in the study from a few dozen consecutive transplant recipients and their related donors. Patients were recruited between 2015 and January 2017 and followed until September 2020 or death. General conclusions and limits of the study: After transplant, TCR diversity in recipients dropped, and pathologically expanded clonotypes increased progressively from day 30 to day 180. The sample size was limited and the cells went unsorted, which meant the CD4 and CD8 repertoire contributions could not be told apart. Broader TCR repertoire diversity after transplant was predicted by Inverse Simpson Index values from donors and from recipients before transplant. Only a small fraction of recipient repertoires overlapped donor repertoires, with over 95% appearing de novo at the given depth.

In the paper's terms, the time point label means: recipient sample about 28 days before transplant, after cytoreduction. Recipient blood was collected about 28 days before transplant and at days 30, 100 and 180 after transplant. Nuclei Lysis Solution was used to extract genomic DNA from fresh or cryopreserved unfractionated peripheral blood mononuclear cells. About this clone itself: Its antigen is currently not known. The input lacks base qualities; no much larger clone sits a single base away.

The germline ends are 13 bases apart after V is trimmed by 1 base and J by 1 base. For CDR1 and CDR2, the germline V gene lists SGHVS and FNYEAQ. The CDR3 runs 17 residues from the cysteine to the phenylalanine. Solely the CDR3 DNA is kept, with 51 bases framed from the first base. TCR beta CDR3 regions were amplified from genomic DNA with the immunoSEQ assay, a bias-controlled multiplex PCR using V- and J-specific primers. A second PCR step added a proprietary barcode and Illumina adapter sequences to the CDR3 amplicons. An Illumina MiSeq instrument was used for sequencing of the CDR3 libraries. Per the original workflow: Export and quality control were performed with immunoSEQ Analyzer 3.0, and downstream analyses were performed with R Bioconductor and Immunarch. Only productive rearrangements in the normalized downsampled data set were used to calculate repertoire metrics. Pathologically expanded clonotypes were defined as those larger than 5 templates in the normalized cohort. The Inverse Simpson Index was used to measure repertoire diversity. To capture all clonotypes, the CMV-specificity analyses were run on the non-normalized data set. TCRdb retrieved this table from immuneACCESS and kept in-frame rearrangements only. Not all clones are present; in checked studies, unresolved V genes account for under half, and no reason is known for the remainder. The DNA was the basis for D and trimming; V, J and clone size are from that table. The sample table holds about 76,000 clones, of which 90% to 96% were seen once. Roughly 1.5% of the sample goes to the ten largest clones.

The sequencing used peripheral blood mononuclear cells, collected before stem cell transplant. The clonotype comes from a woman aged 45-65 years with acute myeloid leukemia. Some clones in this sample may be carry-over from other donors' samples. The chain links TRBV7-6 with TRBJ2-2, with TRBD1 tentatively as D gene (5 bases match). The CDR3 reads CASSLGGQGVNTGELFF. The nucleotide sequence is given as TGTGCCAGCAGCTTAGGTGGACAAGGGGTGAACACCGGGGAGCTGTTTTTT.